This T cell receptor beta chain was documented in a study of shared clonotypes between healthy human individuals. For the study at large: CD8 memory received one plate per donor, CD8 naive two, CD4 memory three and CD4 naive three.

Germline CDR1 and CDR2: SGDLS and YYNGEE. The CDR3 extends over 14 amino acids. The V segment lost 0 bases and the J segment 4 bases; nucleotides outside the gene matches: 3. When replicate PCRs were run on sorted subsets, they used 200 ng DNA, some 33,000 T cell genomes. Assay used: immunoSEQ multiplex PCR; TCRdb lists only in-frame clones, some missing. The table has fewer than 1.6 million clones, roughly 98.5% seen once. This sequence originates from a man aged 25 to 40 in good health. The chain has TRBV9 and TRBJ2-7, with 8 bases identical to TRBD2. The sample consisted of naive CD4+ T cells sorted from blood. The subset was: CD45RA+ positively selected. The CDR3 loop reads CASSVGGRTYEQYF. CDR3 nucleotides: TGTGCCAGCAGCGTAGGCGGGAGGACTTACGAGCAGTACTTC.